This TCR beta chain was retrieved from a study of T cells expressing NK-cell markers. At the level of the study: Obtained from sorted CD3+CD56+NKG2C+, CD3+CD56+NKG2C- and CD3+CD56-NKG2C+ T cells were the TCR beta repertoires.

Overall study findings and caveats: A handful of donors likewise had their CD3+CD56-NKG2C+ fraction led by these clonotypes.

The CDR3 contains 17 residues. Germline CDR1 and CDR2: ENHRY and SYGVKD. Turning to this clonotype: Its matching antigen is unknown.

A 5'RACE template switching approach incorporating UMIs was used to make TCR beta cDNA. With the 5' RACE reads reprocessed, TCRdb shows one record per CDR3 protein and no DNA. This specimen shows about 300,000 distinct CDR3 sequences; the ten leading clones hold about 4%. Specimen: blood T cells: a sorted CD56 or NKG2C T cell subset, CD4+ or CD8+ T cells, or bulk PBMC T cells (not recorded which). This receptor was obtained from a woman aged 18 to 75 in good health. V gene TRBV10-3 combines with J gene TRBJ2-1; TCRdb designates TRBD2, a call that cannot be tested without DNA. This CDR3 is CAISRGLAGNFYNEQFF.